What follows is one TCR beta chain and its context. What it binds is unknown. Produced via immunoSEQ multiplex PCR; TCRdb's table is partial and in-frame only. The sample comprises around 190,000 clones, roughly 90% of which are singletons, and 1.5% to 2% rests with the top ten. The data stem from a study of T cell responses to AZD1222 COVID-19 vaccine. General observations from the study: Spike-specific TCR breadth and depth both grew after two AZD1222 doses. At baseline, just a handful of AZD1222 recipients tested seropositive. A reported finding is that nearly half of spike-specific TCRs target unmutated variant regions. White British ancestry dominated among donors, who included more females, and clonal diversity was possibly underestimated.

With 1 base removed from V and 7 bases from J, the gap between germline ends came to 8 bases. This CDR3 spans 13 amino acids. Germline-derived CDR1 and CDR2 are SGHTA and FQGNSA. The specimen was peripheral blood, collected 28 days after the second AZD1222 dose. The clonotype comes from an adult who received the AZD1222 COVID-19 vaccine. The chain is built from TRBV7-2 and TRBJ1-3; D is unclear. This CDR3 reads CASSLEGYNTIYF. The DNA for the CDR3 is TGTGCCAGCAGCTTAGAAGGTTACAACACCATATATTTT.